This TCR beta chain originates from a study of blood T cells in healthy people across ages (dated by TCRdb to between 2015 and 2016). Regarding the research as a whole: Template switching captured roughly one uniquely barcoded TCR beta cDNA molecule per two T cells in model experiments. Donors were grouped into four age groups: young (average approximately 16 years), middle-aged (39), aged (around 60) and long-lived (approximately 82). Using the same blood draw, the study looked at two additional independent replicas of 1 million unique cDNA reads for two donors, one aged 18 to 30 and the other aged 80 or older. To track age-related changes in TCR beta repertoire diversity, the study relied on deep sequencing normalized with unique cDNA molecular identifiers.

Systemically healthy Caucasian individuals from Russia, 39 in total and aged about 6 to 100 years, were included as donors. Each donor gave approximately 9.4 milliliters of peripheral blood, drawn into EDTA-treated Vacutainer tubes. Ficoll-Paque density-gradient centrifugation was used to isolate PBMCs, with at least 7 million per sample. Trizol reagent was used to extract total RNA from the PBMCs, yielding at least 5.5 micrograms per sample. For every donor, flow cytometry on a PBMC aliquot measured the percentage of naive CD45RAhigh/CD27high T cells. Findings and caveats that apply to the study as a whole: Because the CMV infection status of the donors was unknown, age-related changes in expanded clonotypes may potentially have been confounded. The percentage of naive T cells measured by flow cytometry correlated strongly with observed TCR beta diversity. Compared with the aged group, the long-lived group had more naive CD4+ T cells, fewer expanded clones and increased TCR diversity, a pattern suggesting age selection. As age increased, observed TCR beta diversity per million T cells dropped in a roughly linear way, and a significant reduction was already evident by age approximately 40. Total diversity estimates from one million sequenced T cells were considered lower bounds and underestimates. Conclusive comparison of naive and antigen-experienced compartments was prevented by the profiling of bulk unsorted PBMCs.

In regard to this clonotype: It lacks a known antigen. Base qualities are not recorded, but no much larger clone differs from it by a single base.

The CDR3 numbers 16 residues from cysteine through phenylalanine. Just CDR3 DNA is preserved here, 48 bases in frame from base 1. Between the V and J ends, shortened by 4 bases and 0 bases respectively, the junction contains 12 bases. The method behind the library was 5' RACE. The listed sequencing device is Illumina HiSeq 2500. A second PCR of roughly 6 to 11 cycles was run with a J-beta primer mix and a sample-barcoded 5' primer. A template-switch 5' adaptor carrying 12 random nucleotides introduced a unique molecular identifier onto each TCR beta cDNA molecule. At least 2.5 million CDR3-containing paired-end reads were obtained from each sample. All of the RNA was converted into first-strand cDNA using the Mint cDNA synthesis kit, with a TRBC-specific oligonucleotide serving as the primer. Following uracil-DNA glycosylase treatment, a first 18-cycle PCR with universal primers M1SS and BC2_uni_R was performed on all cDNA. The paper's data handling went like this. Normalization of each sample was performed by random selection of 1 million high-quality reads, each carrying a distinct molecular identifier. Reads with shared molecular identifiers were discarded instead of being binned into consensus sequences. CDR3 identification, clonotype clustering and error correction used MiTCR with a Q25 quality threshold and the strictest error-elimination algorithm. A nonparametric unseen species model using Euler transformation provided a lower-bound estimate of total TCR beta diversity. The public reads were reanalyzed by TCRdb: fastp trimming at Q25, MiXCR alignment, in-frame beta chains only. Rows matching on CDR3 protein sequence are summarized as one entry with the most common DNA and genes. Here the V and J calls rest on TCRdb's processing, not on the authors' analysis. In this sample the table shows some 1,000,000 distinct CDR3 sequences, 20% to 25% of which occur a single time. Jointly, the top ten make up around 0.7% of the sample.

A further study also used this sample, focusing on T cells of mothers and their children. The second paper states: The donors were nine systemically healthy Caucasian individuals, made up of three mothers and their six children. cDNA synthesis consumed the entire amount of extracted RNA, loaded at about 1.5 ug RNA in each 15 ul reaction. In the second PCR, the M1S primer added sample barcodes and 2-4 random nucleotides. Each mother yielded over 10 million TCR beta CDR3 reads and each child roughly 2.9 million reads. In both related and unrelated pairs, thymic selection shapes the output of TCR recombination in a similar way, with inherited differences having only a minor effect. Normalized repertoire overlap in related mother-child pairs was always slightly higher than in unrelated mother-child pairs, but the difference was never significant. With a sensitivity of approximately 100 clones per million clonotypes, no persistent microchimeric T cell clones were detected. In the study, deep NGS was used to compare the TCR beta repertoires of mothers and children, and features distinguishing related mother-child pairs from unrelated individuals were sought. On average, the children were 11 +/- 4 years old, while the mothers were about 40 +/- 4 years old. After adapters were ligated using NEBNext reagents, the libraries underwent 100+100 nt paired-end sequencing on an Illumina HiSeq 2000. To prevent cross-contamination, the mother and child libraries were prepared a month apart and were sequenced in separate runs. Each donor had between roughly 500,000 and 2,100,000 distinct TCR beta clonotypes identified. Naive TCR beta clonotypes were estimated from low-frequency clonotypes matched to each donor's FACS-determined naive share, without sorting.

The sequence derives from a girl aged 2 to 10 in good health. Sequencing used blood. The rearranged segments are TRBV12-3 or TRBV12-4 and TRBJ1-4, with a tentative D gene TRBD1 over 5 matching bases. The CDR3 region reads CASSSNTGATNEKLFF. The DNA sequence is given as TGTGCCAGCAGTTCGAATACAGGCGCAACTAATGAAAAACTGTTTTTT.